The rows below give T cell receptor beta chains drawn from one sample of a study of OX40 agonist ivuxolimab in advanced cancers. TCRdb keeps only in-frame clones here, not all; method: immunoSEQ multiplex PCR. The sample has about 72,000 clones; 80% to 90% are singletons. The sample in question was CD4+ or CD8+ T cells sorted from blood, obtained in a trial of the OX40 agonist ivuxolimab. The receptors stem from an adult with an advanced solid tumor such as melanoma, head and neck, liver or kidney cancer. CDR3s leave out the opening cysteine and the closing phenylalanine or tryptophan. For some rows the clone size is stated as once, few or many, or as a class when expanded; others skip it.

clone_size,j_call,v_call,cdr3_aa
.,TRBJ2-3,TRBV19,ASSIKVFSTDTQY
.,TRBJ1-1,TRBV6-6,ASSSIMNTEAF
few,TRBJ2-1,TRBV5-1,ASSLGGSYNEQF
.,TRBJ1-4,TRBV28,ASWGGLDEKLF
.,TRBJ1-5,TRBV18,ASSPDGSNQPQH
.,TRBJ2-7,TRBV10-3,AISTGQNYEQY
.,TRBJ2-7,TRBV7-6,ASSLETSGSHEQY
.,TRBJ2-7,TRBV6-6,ASSYSGGSGMFEQY
.,TRBJ2-3,TRBV2,AGSGVGTGDTQY
.,TRBJ2-1,TRBV29-1,SVEARGGLVQF
.,TRBJ1-1,TRBV5-1,ASSLGAGNLNTEAF
.,TRBJ2-2,TRBV5-1,ASSFGDNTGELF
.,TRBJ2-5,TRBV4-1,ASSQGVQPQGETQY
.,TRBJ1-5,TRBV28,ASTNVDYSQPQH
.,TRBJ1-1,TRBV6-6,ASRENSYTEAF
.,TRBJ1-2,TRBV10-3,AISPRTGEANYGYT
.,TRBJ1-5,TRBV19,ASSIRDSNQPQH
.,TRBJ1-5,TRBV7-9,ASSFQGDQPQH
.,TRBJ2-5,TRBV10-3,AISGADTNQETQY
.,TRBJ2-7,TRBV6-5,ASSYLGGRRWEQY
.,TRBJ1-3,TRBV5-5,ASSSGAASGNTIY
.,TRBJ2-3,TRBV9,ASSLQGSSDTQY
.,TRBJ2-2,TRBV18,ASSPILALGELF
.,TRBJ1-2,TRBV15,ATSPIRGYGYT
once,TRBJ2-3,TRBV6-5,ASTGREGPDTQY
.,TRBJ2-5,TRBV19,ASSYQGAETQY
.,TRBJ2-7,TRBV5-4,ASSSNPRGPGYEQY
once,TRBJ1-6,TRBV7-9,ASSQTGRDSPLH
.,TRBJ2-1,TRBV29-1,SVERTGLGNEQF